The 8 T cell receptor beta chains below were found in one sample sequenced in a study of shared clonotypes between healthy human individuals. Only in-frame clones appear in the TCRdb table, and some are missing; sequencing was by immunoSEQ multiplex PCR. The data contain roughly 1,500,000 clones, roughly 98.5% of them seen just once; the ten biggest clones take up approximately 0.4%. The sequenced sample was naive CD4+ T cells sorted from blood. This sample's subset: CD45RA+ positively selected. These receptors were collected from a man aged 25-40 years in good health.

The chain links TRBV5-1 to TRBJ2-7, with 9 bases that match TRBD2. Germline CDR1 is SGHRS and CDR2 is YFSETQ. Germline trimming cut 0 bases from V and 6 bases from J; bases unmatched to any gene: 4. The CDR3 runs 14 residues. Here the CDR3 reads CASSLVGTSSEQYF. The CDR3 coding sequence is TGCGCCAGCAGCTTGGTCGGGACTAGCTCCGAGCAGTACTTC.

The rearrangement joins TRBV6-4 to TRBJ2-1; TRBD1 is a possible D gene (6 bases). The ends were cut back, 5 bases at V and 0 bases at J, with 11 bases in the middle. The CDR3 runs 15 residues. Per the germline V gene, CDR1 is MRHNA and CDR2 is SNTAGT. The DNA of the CDR3 is TGTGCCAGCAGTTCCACAGGGAACTCCTACAATGAGCAGTTCTTC. It is translated as CASSSTGNSYNEQFF.

The chain recombines TRBV5-5 with TRBJ2-2; no firm D call. The CDR3 covers 18 residues. V was clipped by 4 bases and J by 1 base, with 20 bases between them. Germline CDR1 and CDR2: SGHKS and YYEKEE (reference sequence). This chain's CDR3 is CASSLRAAERVNTGELFF. As DNA, the CDR3 is TGTGCCAGCAGCCTAAGGGCGGCGGAAAGAGTGAACACCGGGGAGCTGTTTTTT. Full variable domain (missing parts from reference TRBV5-5 and TRBJ2-2): DAGVTQSPTHLIKTRGQQVTLRCSPISGHKSVSWYQQVLGQGPQFIFQYYEKEERGRGNFPDRFSARQFPNYSSELNVNALLLGDSALYLCASSLRAAERVNTGELFFGEGSRLTVL.

In DNA, the CDR3 is TGTGCCAGCAGTCCCAGGGACAGAGGGGGAACAGATACGCAGTATTTT. As protein: CASSPRDRGGTDTQYF. The chain links TRBV25-1 to TRBJ2-3; 7 bases are shared with TRBD1. CDR3 size: 16 residues. Germline trimming cut 5 bases from V and 3 bases from J; bases unmatched to any gene: 11. CDR1 is MGHDK, CDR2 SYGVNS, per germline. The full variable domain, with the rest looked up from reference TRBV25-1 and TRBJ2-3, is EADIYQTPRYLVIGTGKKITLECSQTMGHDKMYWYQQDPGMELHLIHYSYGVNSTEKGDLSSESTVSRIRTEHFPLTLESARPSHTSQYLCASSPRDRGGTDTQYFGPGTRLTVL.

The chain employs TRBV7-2 and TRBJ1-5; D is possibly TRBD1 (5 bases). This CDR3 contains 15 residues. The germline V gene has CDR1 SGHTA and CDR2 FQGNSA. V lost 5 bases and J lost 6, with 17 bases in between. CDR3 coding DNA: TGTGCCAGCAGCCCCCAGGGCGTATTGGGTCAGCCCCAGCATTTT. Its translation is CASSPQGVLGQPQHF. The whole variable domain, remainder taken from reference TRBV7-2 and TRBJ1-5, is GAGVSQSPSNKVTEKGKDVELRCDPISGHTALYWYRQSLGQGLEFLIYFQGNSAPDKSGLPSDRFSAERTGGSVSTLTIQRTQQEDSAVYLCASSPQGVLGQPQHFGDGTRLSIL.

The genes are TRBV5-1 and TRBJ2-1; 10 positions agree with TRBD2. This CDR3 has 15 amino acids. Germline assignment: CDR1 SGHRS and CDR2 YFSETQ. V shed 4 bases and J 14 bases; nucleotides not matched to a gene: 15. The CDR3 loop is CASSLGLAGEWWKFF. Here the CDR3 DNA reads TGCGCCAGCAGCCTGGGGCTAGCGGGAGAATGGTGGAAGTTCTTC.

This sequence joins TRBV5-1 and TRBJ2-1, with TRBD2 identical over 11 bases. V lost 3 bases and J lost 5; bases outside the gene matches: 10. The germline V gene has CDR1 SGHRS and CDR2 YFSETQ. The CDR3 runs to 17 residues. The CDR3 loop is CASSSQVAGGPHNEQFF. CDR3 bases: TGCGCCAGCAGCTCTCAAGTAGCGGGAGGGCCTCACAATGAGCAGTTCTTC.

V is TRBV7-2 and J is TRBJ2-7; D possibly corresponds to TRBD2 (5 bases). The CDR3 has 17 residues. V was cut by 1 base and J by 0 bases, with 16 bases left in between. Germline CDR1 reads SGHTA; CDR2 reads FQGNSA. The CDR3 nucleotides read TGTGCCAGCAGCTTAGAGTTGTCGGGGTCCATCTCCTACGAGCAGTACTTC. As protein: CASSLELSGSISYEQYF.